This T cell receptor beta chain originates from a study of PD-L1 blockade in urothelial cancer. Study conclusions and caveats: A below-median TCR clonality in blood before treatment predicted better survival.

Points on this clone: The antigen is unknown.

As for time point: peripheral blood 6 weeks after treatment start. V was pared by 2 bases and J by 4 bases, with 3 bases of the junction left unmatched. CDR3 length: 16 residues. The germline V gene encodes CDR1 LNHNV and CDR2 YYDKDF (reference sequence). Profiled with immunoSEQ multiplex PCR; TCRdb holds only in-frame clones, not every one. This sample has over 100,000 clones; less than 95% occur once, and the top ten carry around 4%. The chain combines TRBV15 with TRBJ2-5; 14 bases are a match to TRBD2. The source was PBMCs, collected around atezolizumab (anti-PD-L1) treatment. The TCR sequence derives from a man aged 60 to 69 with urothelial cancer. For the CDR3, the DNA is TGTGCCACCAGCAGACCCGGACTAGCGGGAGGAGAGACCCAGTACTTC. Translated, it gives CATSRPGLAGGETQYF.